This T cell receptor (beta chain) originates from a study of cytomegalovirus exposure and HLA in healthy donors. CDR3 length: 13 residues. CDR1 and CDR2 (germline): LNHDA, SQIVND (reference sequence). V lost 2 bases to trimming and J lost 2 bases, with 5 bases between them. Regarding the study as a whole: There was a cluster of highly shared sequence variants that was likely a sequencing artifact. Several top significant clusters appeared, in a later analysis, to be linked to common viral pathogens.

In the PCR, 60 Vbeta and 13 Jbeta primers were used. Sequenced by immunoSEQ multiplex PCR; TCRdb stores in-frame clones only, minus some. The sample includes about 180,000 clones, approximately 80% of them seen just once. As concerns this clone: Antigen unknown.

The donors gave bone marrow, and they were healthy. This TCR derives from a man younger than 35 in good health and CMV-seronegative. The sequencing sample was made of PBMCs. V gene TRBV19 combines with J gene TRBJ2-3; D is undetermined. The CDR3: CASSITTTDTQYF. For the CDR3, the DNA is TGTGCCAGTAGTATAACTACCACAGATACGCAGTATTTT.